Each of the 28 T cell receptor beta chains below was sequenced from the same sample in a study of Ad26.COV2.S vaccination and SARS-CoV-2 variants. TCRdb keeps only in-frame clones here, not all; method: immunoSEQ multiplex PCR. The table includes around 420,000 clones, roughly 90% detected once. The treatment is: 19 received Ad26.COV2.S at low or high dose, single or two shots; 5 received placebo; per-sample allocation not given. Specimens were obtained on day 63 following the first vaccine or placebo injection. The sequencing used peripheral blood, collected in a trial of Ad26.COV2.S vaccine versus placebo. The source is a person aged 18-60 years who received the Ad26.COV2.S COVID-19 vaccine or a placebo.

The CDR3 DNA sequence: TGTGCCAGCAGCCAAGATAGGGTAACTAGCGGGGGGGAAGAGACCCAGTACTTC. It is translated as CASSQDRVTSGGEETQYF. The chain combines TRBV4-2 with TRBJ2-5; 13 nucleotides agree with TRBD2. The ends lost 0 bases at V and 3 bases at J; junction bases unmatched: 7. The CDR3 has 18 residues. Germline V gene sequence: CDR1 LGHNA, CDR2 YNFKEQ.

This chain uses TRBV4-1 with TRBJ1-3, with TRBD1 as a possible D gene (5 bases). Germline V gene lookup returns CDR1 MGHRA and CDR2 YSYEKL. The CDR3 extends over 14 amino acids. Trimming left V 2 bases short and J 4 bases short, with 9 bases between. The CDR3 DNA reads TGCGCCAGCAGCCAATCGCAGGGAGGAAACACCATATATTTT. This translates into CASSQSQGGNTIYF.

The genes are TRBV24-1 and TRBJ2-3; D might be TRBD1 or TRBD2, each matching 6 bases. CDR1 and CDR2 (germline): KGHDR, SFDVKD. The CDR3 is made up of 14 amino acids. With 3 bases removed from V and 4 bases from J, the gap between germline ends came to 10 bases. CDR3 sequence reads: CATSDRGAADTQYF. DNA of the CDR3: TGTGCCACCAGTGATAGGGGGGCCGCAGATACGCAGTATTTT.

The chain has TRBV4-3 and TRBJ2-1, with D uncertain. The CDR3 length is 14 residues. In germline, CDR1 is LGHNA, CDR2 YSLEER. Trimming left V 0 bases short and J 11 bases short, with 14 bases between. CDR3 sequence (DNA): TGCGCCAGCAGCCAAGAAATGCGCCTGGAGAAGCAGTTCTTC. Translation: CASSQEMRLEKQFF.

The rearrangement links TRBV7-3 to TRBJ1-2, with D maybe TRBD1 (6 bases). The CDR3 is 15 residues long. Between the trimmed V and J ends, which lost 0 bases and 4 bases, there was a span of 12 bases. Per the germline V gene, CDR1 is SGHTA and CDR2 is FQGTGA. CDR3 protein: CASSLTEGEGYGYTF. DNA for the CDR3: TGTGCCAGCAGCTTAACAGAGGGGGAGGGCTATGGCTACACCTTC.

The CDR3: CASSQSASSYNEQFF. The CDR3 DNA reads TGCGCCAGCAGCCAAAGCGCAAGCTCCTACAATGAGCAGTTCTTC. The V call is TRBV4-1, the J call TRBJ2-1; the D is unclear. CDR1 and CDR2 (germline): MGHRA, YSYEKL. CDR3 length equals 15 residues. The V end was cut by 2 bases, the J end by 0 bases, with 8 bases between.

CDR3 protein: CAWSSLGTSGNTIYF. In DNA form, the CDR3 reads TGTGCCTGGAGTTCACTGGGGACATCTGGAAACACCATATATTTT. J is TRBJ1-3 and V is TRBV30; TRBD1 might be the D (6 bases). Trimming cost V 2 bases and J 1 base, with 12 bases left between them. The CDR3 is made up of 15 amino acids. Germline assignment: CDR1 GTSNPN and CDR2 SVGIG (reference sequence).

The chain carries TRBV6-5 and TRBJ2-7; D gene ambiguous. CDR1 is MNHEY and CDR2 is SVGAGI in the germline V gene. V gave up 6 bases and J gave up 5 bases, with 8 bases separating them. This CDR3 has 11 amino acids. The CDR3 loop is CASSRSDEQYF. The CDR3 coding sequence is TGTGCCAGCAGCCGCAGCGACGAGCAGTACTTC.

V gene TRBV4-2 combines with J gene TRBJ1-4, with 7 bases fitting TRBD1. CDR3 size: 14 residues. Germline CDR1 is LGHNA and CDR2 is YNFKEQ. With V trimmed by 4 bases and J by 8 bases, 7 bases remained unmatched. This CDR3 reads CASSPQGDREKLFF. CDR3 bases: TGTGCCAGCAGCCCGCAGGGGGATCGAGAAAAACTGTTTTTT.

The chain has TRBV5-1 and TRBJ2-7; D might be TRBD2 (6 bases). V shed 3 bases and J shed 4 bases, with 17 bases lying between them. CDR3 length: 15 residues. Germline V CDR1 and CDR2: SGHRS, YFSETQ. The CDR3 coding sequence is TGCGCCAGCAGCTCCTCGGGACTGGGAATGTACGAGCAGTACTTC. Encoded protein: CASSSSGLGMYEQYF.

The chain joins TRBV5-4 to TRBJ1-2; 8 positions match TRBD1. The CDR3 is 13 residues long. Germline V gene sequence: CDR1 SGHNT, CDR2 YYREEE (reference sequence). Trimming removed 2 bases from V and 6 bases from J; junction bases left unmatched: 3. The CDR3 DNA is TGTGCCAGCAGCTTTACAGGGGGGAATGGCTACACCTTC. It encodes CASSFTGGNGYTF.

This chain links TRBV14 with TRBJ2-3; TRBD2 matches 8 bases. Looked up from germline, CDR1 is SGHDN and CDR2 is FVKESK. With 1 base clipped from V and 3 bases from J, the junction kept 6 bases outside the gene matches. The CDR3 runs to 16 residues. The CDR3 DNA reads as TGTGCCAGCAGCCAAGCGGGGGGGCCTATGACAGATACGCAGTATTTT. Its protein is CASSQAGGPMTDTQYF.

CDR3 DNA sequence: TGTGCCTGGAGTAAAGGGTCTAATCAGCCCCAGCATTTT. Amino acid sequence: CAWSKGSNQPQHF. V and J are TRBV30 and TRBJ1-5; no reliable D call. This CDR3 contains 13 residues. Germline CDR1 and CDR2: GTSNPN and SVGIG (reference sequence). Trimming removed 2 bases from V and 4 bases from J, with 9 bases in between. The full variable domain, with the rest looked up from reference TRBV30 and TRBJ1-5, is SQTIHQWPATLVQPVGSPLSLECTVEGTSNPNLYWYRQAAGRGLQLLFYSVGIGQISSEVPQNLSASRPQDRQFILSSKKLLLSDSGFYLCAWSKGSNQPQHFGDGTRLSIL.

The V call is TRBV2, the J call TRBJ2-3; 11 bases map to TRBD2. V lost 8 bases and J lost 0; bases outside the gene matches: 7. The germline CDR1 and CDR2 sequences are SNHLY and FYNNEI. This CDR3 is built from 16 residues. This CDR3 reads CASWIAGGTSTDTQYF. The CDR3 region has the DNA TGTGCCAGCTGGATAGCGGGGGGGACTAGCACAGATACGCAGTATTTT.

V is TRBV25-1 and J is TRBJ2-7; 9 nucleotides match TRBD1. V shed 0 bases, J shed 6 bases, and the junction held 15 bases outside the gene matches. The CDR3 is 18 amino acids. Germline CDR1 reads MGHDK; CDR2 reads SYGVNS. The CDR3 here is CASSEYNPRTGAASEQYF. CDR3 DNA: TGTGCCAGCAGTGAATATAACCCCAGGACAGGGGCCGCCAGCGAGCAGTACTTC.

The gene calls are TRBV7-3 and TRBJ2-1, with TRBD2 as a possible D gene (5 bases). The CDR3 is 14 residues long. Per germline, CDR1 SGHTA and CDR2 FQGTGA. V lost 0 bases and J 7 bases, leaving 10 bases between the germline ends. The CDR3 protein is CASSLTGLANEQFF. CDR3 DNA sequence: TGTGCCAGCAGCTTAACTGGACTCGCTAATGAGCAGTTCTTC.

CDR3: CATGLAGGYEQYF. CDR3 sequence (DNA): TGTGCCACCGGATTAGCGGGGGGCTACGAGCAGTACTTC. The chain uses TRBV15 and TRBJ2-7; 10 nucleotides align to TRBD2. CDR1 and CDR2 (germline): LNHNV, YYDKDF (reference sequence). This CDR3 is built from 13 residues. Losses at the gene ends were 8 bases for V and 3 bases for J; bases not matched to a gene: 4.

The V call is TRBV19, the J call TRBJ1-2; 11 nucleotides match TRBD1. J was trimmed by 5 bases and V by 4 bases; bases with no gene match: 6. The CDR3 length is 15 residues. Germline lookup yields CDR1 LNHDA and CDR2 SQIVND (reference sequence). The CDR3 loop is CASSTSGTGGYGYTF. CDR3 DNA sequence: TGTGCCAGTAGTACTTCCGGGACAGGGGGTTATGGCTACACCTTC.

This clone occurred once. The chain employs TRBV7-9 and TRBJ2-3; 7 bases map to TRBD1. V lost 6 bases and J lost 1; bases outside the gene matches: 7. The CDR3 sequence is 15 residues long. The germline gives CDR1 SEHNR, CDR2 FQNEAQ (reference sequence). The CDR3 is CASRTSDRRTDTQYF. The CDR3 DNA reads TGTGCCAGCAGGACATCGGACAGGCGCACAGATACGCAGTATTTT.

This chain links TRBV7-2 with TRBJ2-6, with unresolved D. CDR1 is SGHTA, CDR2 FQGNSA, per germline. CDR3 length equals 17 residues. V gave up 2 bases and J gave up 0 bases, with 11 bases separating them. As DNA, the CDR3 is TGTGCCAGCAGCTTAAGGTGGAGAGGCTCTGGGGCCAACGTCCTGACTTTC. This gives the protein CASSLRWRGSGANVLTF. The full variable domain, completed using reference TRBV7-2 and TRBJ2-6, is GAGVSQSPSNKVTEKGKDVELRCDPISGHTALYWYRQSLGQGLEFLIYFQGNSAPDKSGLPSDRFSAERTGGSVSTLTIQRTQQEDSAVYLCASSLRWRGSGANVLTFGAGSRLTVL.

The gene calls are TRBV2 and TRBJ2-3, with D possibly matching TRBD1 (6 bases). The V gene lost 6 bases and the J gene lost 1 base, with 11 bases spanning the gap. Germline CDR1 reads SNHLY; CDR2 reads FYNNEI. This CDR3 has 14 residues. The chain's CDR3 is CASSGTRGTDTQYF. CDR3 DNA sequence: TGTGCCAGCAGCGGGACACGGGGCACAGATACGCAGTATTTT.

The DNA of the CDR3 is TGTGCCAGCAAGGAGATAATGTACTATGGCTACACCTTC. Its protein is CASKEIMYYGYTF. The chain joins TRBV28 to TRBJ1-2; no clear D gene. The V gene lost 7 bases and the J gene lost 3 bases, with 12 bases spanning the gap. The CDR3 is made up of 13 amino acids. CDR1 is MDHEN and CDR2 is SYDVKM in the germline V gene.

Note on this clone: A much larger clone is a single base away; this may be a read error. The V and J genes are TRBV7-9 and TRBJ2-3; 13 nucleotides align to TRBD2. Germline-derived CDR1 and CDR2 are SEHNR and FQNEAQ (reference sequence). With 6 bases clipped from V and 2 bases from J, the junction kept 5 bases outside the gene matches. This CDR3 is built from 16 residues. Here the CDR3 reads CASSSGLAGNTDTQYF. CDR3 coding DNA: TGTGCCAGCAGTTCGGGACTAGCGGGGAACACAGATACGCAGTATTTT.

The gene calls are TRBV18 and TRBJ2-1; D could derive from TRBD1 or TRBD2 (5 bases each). Trimming cost V 5 bases and J 10 bases, with 12 bases left between them. Germline assignment: CDR1 KGHSH and CDR2 LQKENI. The CDR3 runs 12 residues. Here the CDR3 reads CASSSGTGEQFF. CDR3 nucleotides: TGTGCCAGCTCATCCGGGACGGGGGAGCAGTTCTTC.

The chain combines TRBV27 with TRBJ1-1; D is ambiguous. From germline, CDR1 is MNHEY and CDR2 SMNVEV (reference sequence). The germline V and J ends were trimmed by 5 bases and 1 base, with 8 bases remaining between them. The CDR3 contains 13 residues. DNA of the CDR3: TGTGCCAGCAGTCCATACCAGAACACTGAAGCTTTCTTT. This codes for CASSPYQNTEAFF.

This clone was seen only a few times. The chain combines TRBV30 with TRBJ1-5; 9 bases fit TRBD1. This CDR3 has 14 amino acids. V lost 1 base and J lost 7; bases outside the gene matches: 5. Germline-derived CDR1 and CDR2 are GTSNPN and SVGIG (reference sequence). The CDR3 region is CAWSAQGAGQPQHF. Here the CDR3 DNA reads TGTGCCTGGAGTGCACAGGGGGCAGGGCAGCCCCAGCATTTT.

This clone was detected once. The rearrangement links TRBV6-2 or TRBV6-3 to TRBJ1-1, with D perhaps matching TRBD1 (6 bases). Per germline, CDR1 MNHEY and CDR2 SVGEGT. V lost 4 bases, J lost 4 bases, and 16 bases lay in between. The length of the CDR3 is 15 residues. This CDR3 reads CASSFFRGLGTEAFF. The CDR3 DNA follows: TGTGCCAGCAGTTTCTTCAGGGGTCTGGGCACTGAAGCTTTCTTT.

In this sample, this clone turned up once. V gene TRBV7-9 combines with J gene TRBJ2-3, with TRBD2 matching over 7 bases. CDR1 and CDR2 from the germline V gene are SEHNR and FQNEAQ (reference sequence). The V gene end was trimmed by 6 bases and the J gene end by 6 bases; junction bases not matched to a gene: 12. The CDR3 spans 15 residues. CDR3 region: CASRASGARADTQYF. CDR3 sequence (DNA): TGTGCCAGCAGAGCGAGCGGGGCCCGCGCGGATACGCAGTATTTT.